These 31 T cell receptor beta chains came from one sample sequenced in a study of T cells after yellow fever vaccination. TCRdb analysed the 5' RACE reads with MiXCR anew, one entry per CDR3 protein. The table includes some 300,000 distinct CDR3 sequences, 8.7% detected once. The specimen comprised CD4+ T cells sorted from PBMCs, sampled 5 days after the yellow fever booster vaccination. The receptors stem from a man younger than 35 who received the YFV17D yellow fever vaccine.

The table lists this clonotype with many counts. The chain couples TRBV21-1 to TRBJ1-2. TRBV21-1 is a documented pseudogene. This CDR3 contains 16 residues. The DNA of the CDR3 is TGTGCCAGCAGCAAAGGCGGGGTCACAAAAGGGTATGGCTACACCTTC. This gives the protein CASSKGGVTKGYGYTF.

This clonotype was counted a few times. The CDR3 DNA is TGTGCCAGCAGTAAATGGACAGGGGCAGAAGCTTTCTTT. Protein sequence: CASSKWTGAEAFF. This chain joins TRBV6-5 and TRBJ1-1; 9 bases align to TRBD1. Germline V CDR1 and CDR2: MNHEY, SVGAGI. Losses at the gene ends were 5 bases for V and 8 bases for J; bases not matched to a gene: 6. The CDR3 extends over 13 amino acids.

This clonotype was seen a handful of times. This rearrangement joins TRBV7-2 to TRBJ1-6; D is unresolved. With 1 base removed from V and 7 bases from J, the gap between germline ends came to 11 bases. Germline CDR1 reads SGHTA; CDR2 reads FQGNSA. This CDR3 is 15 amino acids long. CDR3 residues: CASSLGARTNSPLHF. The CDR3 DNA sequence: TGTGCCAGCAGCTTAGGCGCCAGGACGAATTCACCCCTCCACTTT.

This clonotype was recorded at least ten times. CDR3 DNA sequence: TGCGCCAGCAGCTTGGCCGGGACAGGGGGGGAAGGCTACACCTTC. It encodes CASSLAGTGGEGYTF. This chain uses TRBV5-1 with TRBJ1-2, with 11 nucleotides matching TRBD1. This CDR3 region has 15 residues. V shed 0 bases, J shed 8 bases, and the junction held 6 bases outside the gene matches. Germline CDR1 is SGHRS and CDR2 is YFSETQ.

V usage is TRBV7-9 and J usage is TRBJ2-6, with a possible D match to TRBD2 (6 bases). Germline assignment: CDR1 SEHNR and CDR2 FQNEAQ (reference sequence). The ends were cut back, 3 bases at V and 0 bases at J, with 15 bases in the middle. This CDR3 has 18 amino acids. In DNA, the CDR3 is TGTGCCAGCAGCTTTGCCCGCGGGATGCCCTCTGGGGCCAACGTCCTGACTTTC. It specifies CASSFARGMPSGANVLTF.

The CDR3 DNA follows: TGTGCCAGCAGCTTGGGCGGTAGTACAGCCTTCTATGGCTACACCTTC. This encodes CASSLGGSTAFYGYTF. This chain joins TRBV5-5 and TRBJ1-2; D uncertain. Per germline, CDR1 SGHKS and CDR2 YYEKEE (reference sequence). The CDR3 has 16 residues. V was cut by 0 bases and J by 4 bases, with 16 bases left in between.

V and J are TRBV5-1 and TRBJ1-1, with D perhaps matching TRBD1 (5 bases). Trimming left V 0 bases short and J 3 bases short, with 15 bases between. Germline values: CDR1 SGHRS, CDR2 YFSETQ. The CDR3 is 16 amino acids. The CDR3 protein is CASSLGRGAGYTEAFF. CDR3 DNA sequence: TGCGCCAGCAGCTTGGGACGGGGCGCAGGGTACACTGAAGCTTTCTTT.

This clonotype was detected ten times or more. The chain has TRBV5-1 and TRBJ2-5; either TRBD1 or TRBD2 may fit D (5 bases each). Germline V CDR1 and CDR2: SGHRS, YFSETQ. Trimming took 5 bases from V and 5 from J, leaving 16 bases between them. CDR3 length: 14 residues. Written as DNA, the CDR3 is TGCGCCAGCAGTCCGTGGGGGAACGGGGAGACCCAGTACTTC. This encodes CASSPWGNGETQYF.

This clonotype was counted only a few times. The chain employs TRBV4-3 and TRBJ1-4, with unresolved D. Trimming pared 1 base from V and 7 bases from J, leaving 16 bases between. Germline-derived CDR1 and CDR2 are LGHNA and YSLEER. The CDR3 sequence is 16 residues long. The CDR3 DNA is TGCGCCAGCAGCCAAGCCCCGACCGGGTTTGGTGAAAAACTGTTTTTT. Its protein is CASSQAPTGFGEKLFF.

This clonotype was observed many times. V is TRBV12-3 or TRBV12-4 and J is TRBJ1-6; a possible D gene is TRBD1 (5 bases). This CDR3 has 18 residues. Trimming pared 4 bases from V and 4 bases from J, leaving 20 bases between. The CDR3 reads CASSSDPRQLLYNSPLHF. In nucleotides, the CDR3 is TGTGCCAGCAGTTCTGACCCCCGACAGCTACTTTATAATTCACCCCTCCACTTT.

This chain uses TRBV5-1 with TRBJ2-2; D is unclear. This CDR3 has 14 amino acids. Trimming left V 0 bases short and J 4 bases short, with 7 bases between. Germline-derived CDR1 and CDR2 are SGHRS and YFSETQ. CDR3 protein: CASSLVASTGELFF. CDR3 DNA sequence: TGCGCCAGCAGCTTGGTCGCCAGCACCGGGGAGCTGTTTTTT.

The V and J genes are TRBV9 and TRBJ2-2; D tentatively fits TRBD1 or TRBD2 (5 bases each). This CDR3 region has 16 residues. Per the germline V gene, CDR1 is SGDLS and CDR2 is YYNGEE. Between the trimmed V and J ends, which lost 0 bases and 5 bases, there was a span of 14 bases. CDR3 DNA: TGTGCCAGCAGCGTAGCGGGGCTCGTTGGGACCGGGGAGCTGTTTTTT. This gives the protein CASSVAGLVGTGELFF.

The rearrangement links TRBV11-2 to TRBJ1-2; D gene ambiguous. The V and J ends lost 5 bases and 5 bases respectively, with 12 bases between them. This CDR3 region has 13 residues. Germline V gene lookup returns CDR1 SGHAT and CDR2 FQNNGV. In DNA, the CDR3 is TGTGCCAGCAGCCCTCGCCACGGTTATGGCTACACCTTC. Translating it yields CASSPRHGYGYTF.

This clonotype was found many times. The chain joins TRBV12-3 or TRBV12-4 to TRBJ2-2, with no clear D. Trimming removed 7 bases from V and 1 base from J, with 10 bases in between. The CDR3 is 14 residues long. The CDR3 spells CASTQQRNTGELFF. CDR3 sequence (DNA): TGTGCCAGCACCCAACAGCGGAACACCGGGGAGCTGTTTTTT.

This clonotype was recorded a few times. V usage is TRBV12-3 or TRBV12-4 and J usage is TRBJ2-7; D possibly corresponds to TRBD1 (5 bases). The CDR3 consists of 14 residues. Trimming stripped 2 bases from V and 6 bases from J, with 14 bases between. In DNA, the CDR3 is TGTGCCAGCAGTTTACTTGCAGGGTCGGGCGAGCAGTACTTC. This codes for CASSLLAGSGEQYF.

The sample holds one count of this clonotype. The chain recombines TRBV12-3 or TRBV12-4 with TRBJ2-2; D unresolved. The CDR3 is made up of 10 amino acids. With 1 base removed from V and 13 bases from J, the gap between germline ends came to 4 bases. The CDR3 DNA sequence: TGTGCCAGCAGTTTAGGTCGGCTGTTTTTT. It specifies CASSLGRLFF.

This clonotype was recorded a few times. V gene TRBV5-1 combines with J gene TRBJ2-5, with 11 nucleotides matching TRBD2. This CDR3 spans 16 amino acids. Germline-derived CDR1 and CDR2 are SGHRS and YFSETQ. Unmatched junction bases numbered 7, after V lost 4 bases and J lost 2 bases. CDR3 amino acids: CASSVAGGTYQETQYF. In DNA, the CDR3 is TGCGCCAGCAGCGTAGCGGGGGGGACATATCAAGAGACCCAGTACTTC.

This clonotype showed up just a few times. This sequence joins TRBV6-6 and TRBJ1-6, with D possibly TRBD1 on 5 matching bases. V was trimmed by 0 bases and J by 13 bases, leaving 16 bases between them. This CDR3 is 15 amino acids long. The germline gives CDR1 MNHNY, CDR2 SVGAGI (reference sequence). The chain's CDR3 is CASSYSAGRGAPLHF. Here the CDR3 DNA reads TGTGCCAGCAGTTACTCGGCGGGGAGGGGAGCGCCCCTCCACTTT.

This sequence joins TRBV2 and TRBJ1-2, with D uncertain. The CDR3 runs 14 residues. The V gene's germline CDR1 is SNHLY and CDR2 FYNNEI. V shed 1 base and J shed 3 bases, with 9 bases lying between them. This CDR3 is CASSEDGRYYGYTF. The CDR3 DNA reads TGTGCCAGCAGTGAAGATGGTCGATACTATGGCTACACCTTC.

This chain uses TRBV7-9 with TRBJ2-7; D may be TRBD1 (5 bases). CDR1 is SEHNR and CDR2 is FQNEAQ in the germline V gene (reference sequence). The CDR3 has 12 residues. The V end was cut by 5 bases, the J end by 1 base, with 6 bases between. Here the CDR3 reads CASSRGSYEQYV. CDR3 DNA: TGTGCCAGCAGCAGGGGATCCTACGAGCAGTACGTC.

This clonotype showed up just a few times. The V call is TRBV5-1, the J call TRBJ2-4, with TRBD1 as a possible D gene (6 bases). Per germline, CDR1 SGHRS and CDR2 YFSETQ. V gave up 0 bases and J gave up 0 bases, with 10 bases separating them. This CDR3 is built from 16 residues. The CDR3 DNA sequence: TGCGCCAGCAGCTTGGAACAGGGTTTAGCCAAAAACATTCAGTACTTC. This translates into CASSLEQGLAKNIQYF. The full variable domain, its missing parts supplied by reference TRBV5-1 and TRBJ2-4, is KAGVTQTPRYLIKTRGQQVTLSCSPISGHRSVSWYQQTPGQGLQFLFEYFSETQRNKGNFPGRFSGRQFSNSRSEMNVSTLELGDSALYLCASSLEQGLAKNIQYFGAGTRLSVL.

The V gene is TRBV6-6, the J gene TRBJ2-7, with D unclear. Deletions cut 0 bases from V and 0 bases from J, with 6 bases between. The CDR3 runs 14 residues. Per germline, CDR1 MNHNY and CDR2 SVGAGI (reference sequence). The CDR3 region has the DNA TGTGCCAGCAGTTACTCAGGGAACTCCTACGAGCAGTACTTC. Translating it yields CASSYSGNSYEQYF.

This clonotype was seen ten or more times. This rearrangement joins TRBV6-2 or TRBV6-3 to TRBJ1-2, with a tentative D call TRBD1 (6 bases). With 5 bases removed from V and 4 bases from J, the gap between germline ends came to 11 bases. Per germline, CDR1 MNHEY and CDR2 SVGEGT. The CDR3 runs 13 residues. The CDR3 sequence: CASSPGTSYGYTF. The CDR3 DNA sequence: TGTGCCAGCAGTCCCGGGACATCCTATGGCTACACCTTC.

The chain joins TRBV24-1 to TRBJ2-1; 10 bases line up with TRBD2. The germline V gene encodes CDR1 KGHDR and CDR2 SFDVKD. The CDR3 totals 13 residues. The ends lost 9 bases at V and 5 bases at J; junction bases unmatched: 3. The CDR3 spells CATVAGGHNEQFF. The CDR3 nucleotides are TGTGCCACCGTAGCGGGGGGCCACAATGAGCAGTTCTTC.

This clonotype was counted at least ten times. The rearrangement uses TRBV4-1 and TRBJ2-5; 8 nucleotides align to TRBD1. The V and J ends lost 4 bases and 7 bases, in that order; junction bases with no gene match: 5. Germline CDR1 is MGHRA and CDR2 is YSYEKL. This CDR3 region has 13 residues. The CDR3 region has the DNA TGCGCCAGCAGCCCGACAGGGGTCGGGACCCAGTACTTC. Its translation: CASSPTGVGTQYF.

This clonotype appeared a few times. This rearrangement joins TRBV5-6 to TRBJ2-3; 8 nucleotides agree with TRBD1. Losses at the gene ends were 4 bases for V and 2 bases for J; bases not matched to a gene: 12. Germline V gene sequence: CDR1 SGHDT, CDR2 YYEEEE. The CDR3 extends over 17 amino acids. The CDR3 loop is CASSPWGRGPHTDTQYF. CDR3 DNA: TGTGCCAGCAGCCCCTGGGGCAGGGGGCCACACACAGATACGCAGTATTTT.

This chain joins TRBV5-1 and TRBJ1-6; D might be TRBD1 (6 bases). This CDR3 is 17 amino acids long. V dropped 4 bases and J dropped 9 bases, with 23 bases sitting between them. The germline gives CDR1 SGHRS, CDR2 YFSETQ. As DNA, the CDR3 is TGCGCCAGCAGCAGGACTTGGACGGACAGTGCCGGTTCACCCCTCCACTTT. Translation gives CASSRTWTDSAGSPLHF. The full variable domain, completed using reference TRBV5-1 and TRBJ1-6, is KAGVTQTPRYLIKTRGQQVTLSCSPISGHRSVSWYQQTPGQGLQFLFEYFSETQRNKGNFPGRFSGRQFSNSRSEMNVSTLELGDSALYLCASSRTWTDSAGSPLHFGNGTRLTVT.

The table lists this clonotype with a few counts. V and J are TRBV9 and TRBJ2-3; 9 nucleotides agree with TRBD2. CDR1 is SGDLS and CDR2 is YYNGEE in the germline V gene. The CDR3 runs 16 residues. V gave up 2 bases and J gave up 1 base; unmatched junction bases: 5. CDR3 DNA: TGTGCCAGCAGCGTGGGGCGGGGGGGCGGCACAGATACGCAGTATTTT. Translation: CASSVGRGGGTDTQYF.

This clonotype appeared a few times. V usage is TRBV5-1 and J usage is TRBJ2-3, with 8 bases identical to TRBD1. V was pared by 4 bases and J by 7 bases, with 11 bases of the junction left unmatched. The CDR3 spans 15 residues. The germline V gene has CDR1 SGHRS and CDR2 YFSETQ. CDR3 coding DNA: TGCGCCAGCAGCACCGGACAGGGAATGAGGAATACGCAGTATTTT. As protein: CASSTGQGMRNTQYF.

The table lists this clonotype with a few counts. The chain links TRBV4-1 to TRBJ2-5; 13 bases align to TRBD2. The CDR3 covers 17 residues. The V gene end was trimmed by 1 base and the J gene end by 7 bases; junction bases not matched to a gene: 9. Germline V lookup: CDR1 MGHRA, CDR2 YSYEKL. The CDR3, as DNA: TGCGCCAGCAGCCAAGCAGGAACTAGCGGGGGGGCCGGGACCCAGTACTTC. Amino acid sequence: CASSQAGTSGGAGTQYF.

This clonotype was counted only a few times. The CDR3 region is CASSFNGPYTGELFF. CDR3 nucleotide sequence: TGTGCCAGCAGCTTCAACGGACCCTACACCGGGGAGCTGTTTTTT. This sequence joins TRBV7-3 and TRBJ2-2; no clear D. V dropped 3 bases and J dropped 3 bases, with 11 bases sitting between them. The germline V gene has CDR1 SGHTA and CDR2 FQGTGA. The CDR3 sequence is 15 residues long. The full variable domain, with the rest looked up from reference TRBV7-3 and TRBJ2-2, is GAGVSQTPSNKVTEKGKYVELRCDPISGHTALYWYRQSLGQGPEFLIYFQGTGAADDSGLPNDRFFAVRPEGSVSTLKIQRTERGDSAVYLCASSFNGPYTGELFFGEGSRLTVL.